Following are 24 T cell receptor beta chains from one sample sequenced in a study of cytomegalovirus exposure and HLA in healthy donors. Primers: 60 Vbeta forward and 13 Jbeta reverse. The table came from immunoSEQ multiplex PCR; TCRdb's copy has only in-frame clones and leaves some out. This sample's table has roughly 120,000 clones. Sequencing was performed on PBMCs. Receptors originate from a young man in good health and CMV-seronegative.

The genes are TRBV14 and TRBJ2-1; no definite D call. CDR3 size: 13 residues. V lost 4 bases and J 9 bases, leaving 13 bases between the germline ends. Per germline, CDR1 SGHDN and CDR2 FVKESK. The CDR3, as DNA: TGTGCCAGCAGCCGATACGGGTTGACTGAGCAGTTCTTC. Translated, it gives CASSRYGLTEQFF.

As concerns this clone: Distinct nucleotide sequences in the sample also encode this CDR3. For the CDR3, the DNA is TGTGCCACCAGCAGAGATAGGGGGGAGACCCAGTACTTC. Amino acid sequence: CATSRDRGETQYF. V gene TRBV15 combines with J gene TRBJ2-5; TRBD1 might be the D (6 bases). V lost 0 bases and J 5 bases, leaving 7 bases between the germline ends. Germline lookup yields CDR1 LNHNV and CDR2 YYDKDF (reference sequence). The CDR3 covers 13 residues.

The V call is TRBV5-1, the J call TRBJ1-2, with 10 bases identical to TRBD1. This CDR3 comprises 14 residues. The germline V gene encodes CDR1 SGHRS and CDR2 YFSETQ. With V trimmed by 4 bases and J by 6 bases, 6 bases remained unmatched. CDR3 residues: CASSRTGGSHGYTF. In DNA, the CDR3 is TGCGCCAGCAGCCGGACAGGGGGGTCGCATGGCTACACCTTC.

The chain employs TRBV6-5 and TRBJ2-1; weak D call: TRBD1 (5 bases). CDR1 and CDR2 from the germline V gene are MNHEY and SVGAGI. The CDR3 consists of 15 residues. V lost 8 bases, J lost 0 bases, and 14 bases lay in between. This CDR3 is CASGAGSGSYNEQFF. The CDR3 DNA sequence: TGTGCCAGCGGTGCAGGGTCCGGCTCCTACAATGAGCAGTTCTTC.

As to this clone: Different DNA sequences within this sample yield the same CDR3. The chain carries TRBV30 and TRBJ1-3; D might be TRBD1 (5 bases). V lost 3 bases to trimming and J lost 0 bases, with 12 bases between them. This CDR3 has 15 amino acids. CDR1 and CDR2 (germline): GTSNPN, SVGIG (reference sequence). The CDR3 DNA sequence: TGTGCCTGGAGCCGGGACTCGGGCTCTGGAAACACCATATATTTT. Translation gives CAWSRDSGSGNTIYF.

Here the CDR3 DNA reads TGTGCCAGCAGCTCCGACGTGGGGCAAACAGATACGCAGTATTTT. This sequence encodes CASSSDVGQTDTQYF. The chain recombines TRBV7-9 with TRBJ2-3; maybe TRBD1 (5 bases). Germline V lookup: CDR1 SEHNR, CDR2 FQNEAQ (reference sequence). There are 15 residues in the CDR3. V lost 4 bases, J lost 3 bases, and 14 bases lay in between.

J is TRBJ2-2 and V is TRBV7-9; the D gene is possibly TRBD2 (5 bases). In germline, CDR1 is SEHNR, CDR2 FQNEAQ (reference sequence). Deletions cut 10 bases from V and 6 bases from J, with 9 bases between. This CDR3 has 11 residues. CDR3 sequence: CATGGPGELFF. The DNA for the CDR3 is TGTGCCACAGGAGGACCCGGGGAGCTGTTTTTT.

The chain uses TRBV7-2 and TRBJ2-1; tentatively, D is TRBD1 (6 bases). Germline V gene data show CDR1 as SGHTA and CDR2 as FQGNSA. The ends were cut back, 1 base at V and 7 bases at J, with 17 bases in the middle. CDR3 size: 16 residues. DNA of the CDR3: TGTGCCAGCAGCTTAGAAGGACAGTGGCTAGGGAATGAGCAGTTCTTC. This encodes CASSLEGQWLGNEQFF.

The chain combines TRBV6-6 with TRBJ1-1, with D possibly being TRBD1 (6 bases). CDR1 is MNHNY and CDR2 is SVGAGI in the germline V gene (reference sequence). This CDR3 is 10 amino acids long. Trimming stripped 8 bases from V and 11 bases from J, with 12 bases between. The DNA of the CDR3 is TGTGCCAGCTCTCACAGGGAGGCTTTCTTT. Encoded protein: CASSHREAFF.

The chain is built from TRBV5-4 and TRBJ2-1; D unclear. Trimming took 7 bases from V and 0 from J, leaving 11 bases between them. From germline, CDR1 is SGHNT and CDR2 YYREEE (reference sequence). This CDR3 region has 14 residues. The CDR3 nucleotides read TGTGCCAGCTGTGACTGGAGCTCCTACAATGAGCAGTTCTTC. It specifies CASCDWSSYNEQFF.

The rearrangement uses TRBV10-1 and TRBJ2-1; 9 bases line up with TRBD2. This CDR3 is built from 16 residues. Unmatched junction bases numbered 12, after V lost 2 bases and J lost 10 bases. Germline CDR1 WNHNN, CDR2 SYGVQD (reference sequence). The CDR3 DNA is TGCGCCAGCAGTGAGGCTGGGACGGGACTAGCAGGGGAGCAGTTCTTC. Its translation is CASSEAGTGLAGEQFF.

This rearrangement joins TRBV2 to TRBJ2-5; TRBD2 matches at 7 bases. The CDR3 extends over 14 amino acids. Germline CDR1 and CDR2: SNHLY and FYNNEI. With 10 bases clipped from V and 4 bases from J, the junction kept 12 bases outside the gene matches. DNA of the CDR3: TGTGCCACCACATGGGGCGGGAGTGGAGAGACCCAGTACTTC. It encodes CATTWGGSGETQYF. Using reference TRBV2 and TRBJ2-5 for the parts outside the CDR3, the full variable domain is EPEVTQTPSHQVTQMGQEVILRCVPISNHLYFYWYRQILGQKVEFLVSFYNNEISEKSEIFDDQFSVERPDGSNFTLKIRSTKLEDSAMYFCATTWGGSGETQYFGPGTRLLVL.

This rearrangement joins TRBV30 to TRBJ1-1; perhaps TRBD1 as D (6 bases). CDR3 size: 14 residues. V lost 0 bases and J 10 bases, leaving 18 bases between the germline ends. Germline lookup yields CDR1 GTSNPN and CDR2 SVGIG (reference sequence). CDR3 DNA: TGTGCCTGGAGTGTACAGGGACATGGGACGGGAGCTTTCTTT. Protein sequence: CAWSVQGHGTGAFF.

The V call is TRBV11-2, the J call TRBJ2-1; D not certain. Trimming shortened V by 0 bases and J by 1 base, and 4 bases separated the two germline ends. Per germline, CDR1 SGHAT and CDR2 FQNNGV. The CDR3 runs to 14 residues. CDR3 bases: TGTGCCAGCAGCTTAGATCTGTCCTACAATGAGCAGTTCTTC. Residues: CASSLDLSYNEQFF.

The V and J genes are TRBV10-3 and TRBJ2-7; D may be TRBD1 (5 bases). CDR3 length equals 17 residues. V shed 8 bases and J shed 3 bases, with 26 bases lying between them. Germline CDR1 reads ENHRY; CDR2 reads SYGVKD. In DNA form, the CDR3 reads TGTGCCATCTCTAGGGTCGGGTGGGGCCTCGACTTCTACGAGCAGTACTTC. Translated: CAISRVGWGLDFYEQYF.

The gene calls are TRBV28 and TRBJ2-3; a possible D gene is TRBD2 (7 bases). The CDR3 consists of 17 residues. V lost 6 bases to trimming and J lost 0 bases, with 19 bases between them. Per the germline V gene, CDR1 is MDHEN and CDR2 is SYDVKM. The CDR3 is CASSSPGGGRSTDTQYF. The CDR3 coding sequence is TGTGCCAGCAGCTCCCCTGGGGGGGGGCGGAGCACAGATACGCAGTATTTT. Complete variable domain (other parts from reference TRBV28 and TRBJ2-3): DVKVTQSSRYLVKRTGEKVFLECVQDMDHENMFWYRQDPGLGLRLIYFSYDVKMKEKGDIPEGYSVSREKKERFSLILESASTNQTSMYLCASSSPGGGRSTDTQYFGPGTRLTVL.

The CDR3: CASTNGGAYEQYF. The DNA of the CDR3 is TGTGCCAGCACGAACGGGGGAGCCTACGAGCAGTACTTC. The chain uses TRBV6-5 and TRBJ2-5, with D perhaps matching TRBD2 (6 bases). The J call may be faulty, since TRBJ2-7 better matches the DNA end. This CDR3 contains 13 residues. Looked up from germline, CDR1 is MNHEY and CDR2 is SVGAGI.

This chain connects TRBV5-5 to TRBJ2-7; the D is unclear. CDR1 is SGHKS and CDR2 is YYEKEE in the germline V gene (reference sequence). V was cut by 5 bases and J by 4 bases, with 13 bases left in between. This CDR3 has 13 residues. The CDR3 is CASRTLTGYEQYF. The CDR3 DNA is TGTGCCAGCAGAACCTTAACCGGGTACGAGCAGTACTTC.

The V call is TRBV14, the J call TRBJ1-5; 9 positions agree with TRBD1. CDR3 length equals 14 residues. Germline assignment: CDR1 SGHDN and CDR2 FVKESK. J gave up 7 bases and V 1 base, and 2 bases lay outside the gene matches. The CDR3: CASSQGQGGQPQHF. CDR3 nucleotides: TGTGCCAGCAGCCAAGGACAGGGGGGCCAGCCCCAGCATTTT.

In nucleotides, the CDR3 is TGTGCCAGCAACCTTCAGACAGGGGAGCTCTATGGCTACACCTTC. It is translated as CASNLQTGELYGYTF. This chain joins TRBV5-5 and TRBJ1-2; 8 positions agree with TRBD1. Trimming cost V 6 bases and J 4 bases; bases outside gene matches: 11. From germline, CDR1 is SGHKS and CDR2 YYEKEE (reference sequence). There are 15 residues in the CDR3.

The chain couples TRBV2 to TRBJ2-1; 8 bases are a match to TRBD1. J lost 8 bases, V lost 6 bases, and 9 bases had no gene match. The CDR3 contains 14 residues. Germline V gives CDR1 SNHLY, CDR2 FYNNEI. Written as DNA, the CDR3 is TGTGCCAGCAGCAAACAGGGGGTTTTTTATGAGCAGTTCTTC. Residues: CASSKQGVFYEQFF.

The rearrangement links TRBV5-1 to TRBJ2-2; weak D call: TRBD1 (6 bases). Trimming pared 0 bases from V and 5 bases from J, leaving 8 bases between. Germline V gene data show CDR1 as SGHRS and CDR2 as YFSETQ. This CDR3 has 14 residues. This CDR3 is CASSLAQGTGELFF. The CDR3 DNA sequence: TGCGCCAGCAGCTTGGCGCAGGGGACCGGGGAGCTGTTTTTT.

The chain recombines TRBV11-2 with TRBJ1-2, with TRBD1 matching 9 bases. CDR1 SGHAT and CDR2 FQNNGV come from the germline V gene. The CDR3 runs 17 residues. The ends lost 5 bases at V and 3 bases at J; junction bases unmatched: 13. The CDR3 DNA reads TGTGCCAGCAGCCCTAGAGACAGGGGGATGAGGGACTATGGCTACACCTTC. It translates to CASSPRDRGMRDYGYTF.

This sequence joins TRBV28 and TRBJ1-5; D gene unclear. Germline CDR1 MDHEN, CDR2 SYDVKM. The V end lost 6 bases, the J end lost 5 bases, and 8 bases lay between the germline ends. CDR3 size: 12 residues. Here the CDR3 DNA reads TGTGCCAGCAGCCTACCCCATCAGCCCCAGCATTTT. Residues: CASSLPHQPQHF.